This is a list of T cell receptor beta chains from one sample in a study of Tregs in tolerant kidney transplant recipients. The antigens of these receptors remain unknown. This table comes from immunoSEQ multiplex PCR, and its TCRdb copy is limited to in-frame clones, with some not included. The sample consists of 15,000 to 18,000 clones, around 53% of them appearing once. This specimen was CD4+ T cells from blood cultured with allogeneic cells, taken before the transplant. These receptors all stem from a human patient who received a combined kidney and bone marrow transplant. CDR3s include the opening cysteine and the closing phenylalanine or tryptophan. Fields, in order: clone size, J gene, V gene, CDR3 protein. Size is stated for part of the rows, as once, few or many counts, or as a class when the clone is expanded.

few,TRBJ2-6,TRBV7-2,CASSLNQISGANVLTF
-,TRBJ1-3,TRBV2,CASSRQGAGNTIYF
-,TRBJ1-4,TRBV25-1,CASSELRGLGEKLFF
few,TRBJ2-4,TRBV5-5,CASSQPPGLAGVDKNIQYF
-,TRBJ2-1,TRBV7-3,CASSLLAGGPEQFF
medium-sized,TRBJ2-7,TRBV4-3,CASSQEFRVTYEQYF
-,TRBJ1-4,TRBV18,CASSPRATNEKLFF
-,TRBJ2-7,TRBV5-1,CASSPSGTLYEQYF
few,TRBJ2-7,TRBV7-2,CASSLFWVGQGGNEQYF
few,TRBJ2-1,TRBV4-2,CASSFPGLIKGYNEQFF
-,TRBJ2-5,TRBV6-5,CASSYVLAGGETQYF
-,TRBJ1-5,TRBV4-3,CASSQGGLDQPQHF
-,TRBJ1-6,TRBV5-1,CASSLDRSSYNSPLHF
-,TRBJ2-7,TRBV6-1,CASSERVTGNDEQYF
-,TRBJ2-6,TRBV14,CASSPRFGANVLTF
-,TRBJ1-1,TRBV23-1,CASSQPGSLRGTEAFF
medium-sized,TRBJ1-3,TRBV6-4,CASTTGPGNTIYF
medium-sized,TRBJ2-7,TRBV10-3,CAISVGVVDEQYF
few,TRBJ1-1,TRBV19,CASSMVWRGGVEAFF
-,TRBJ1-2,TRBV28,CASSLAAASGYTF
-,TRBJ1-1,TRBV7-2,CASSPGTGRLEAFF
-,TRBJ2-3,TRBV19,CASREFSGRASNTQYF
-,TRBJ2-1,TRBV12-5,CASGLPATGDYNEQFF
-,TRBJ2-7,TRBV19,CASSDRGYEQYF
-,TRBJ2-1,TRBV28,CASSTPGERGSDEQFF
medium-sized,TRBJ2-3,TRBV7-9,CASSRDRVRADTQYF
few,TRBJ2-3,TRBV19,CASSMMGRTSTDTQYF
-,TRBJ1-5,TRBV6-1,CASSPGGSNQPQHF
few,TRBJ1-2,TRBV28,CASSKGGGRFNYGYTF
-,TRBJ1-3,TRBV2,CASSASSSGNTIYF
-,TRBJ2-7,TRBV5-6,CASSGGASFYEQYF
-,TRBJ1-3,TRBV11-3,CASSKTGSYSGNTIYF
-,TRBJ2-2,TRBV4-1,CASSQGSGEYTGELFF
-,TRBJ2-1,TRBV5-6,CASMSGGLNNEQFF
few,TRBJ2-5,TRBV19,CASSISSLAGGETQYF
medium-sized,TRBJ2-2,TRBV7-6,CASSLGPGLRTGELFF
-,TRBJ2-1,TRBV5-8,CASSLELGQGTRIGFF
medium-sized,TRBJ2-1,TRBV10-3,CAIGAGGSYNEQFF
-,TRBJ1-2,TRBV28,CASSLTSGTDYGYTF
-,TRBJ1-2,TRBV4-1,CASSPSGRNGYGYTF
-,TRBJ2-3,TRBV9,CASSVGITGGVDTQYF
-,TRBJ1-2,TRBV6-1,CASSDFGGTDYIYGYTF
-,TRBJ1-2,TRBV30,CAWSVMIGYGYTF
-,TRBJ1-2,TRBV7-8,CASSHRGAYGYTF
-,TRBJ2-2,TRBV13,CASSLGRTDTGELFF
-,TRBJ2-2,TRBV4-1,CASSQPTGGWELFF
-,TRBJ1-5,TRBV7-1,CASSLSRNQPQHF
-,TRBJ1-1,TRBV6-1,CASSEAFRTNTEAFF
once,TRBJ2-7,TRBV27,CASSRDTQREQYF
few,TRBJ2-3,TRBV7-9,CASSLVAGTSGADTQYF
-,TRBJ2-2,TRBV6-5,CAISQTTYTGELFF
once,TRBJ2-1,TRBV19,CASSISGGPHNEQFF
-,TRBJ2-3,TRBV11-3,CASSLGLASDTQYF
medium-sized,TRBJ2-7,TRBV7-3,CASSLMGQGGDEQYF
few,TRBJ2-7,TRBV6-5,CASRSGLAQTYEQYF
-,TRBJ2-3,TRBV4-3,CASSPLLSRGVSDTQYF
few,TRBJ2-5,TRBV5-1,CASSRSSETQYF
-,TRBJ2-7,TRBV7-2,CASSRDRGINEQYF
few,TRBJ1-5,TRBV6-6,CASRSRRGSNQPQHF